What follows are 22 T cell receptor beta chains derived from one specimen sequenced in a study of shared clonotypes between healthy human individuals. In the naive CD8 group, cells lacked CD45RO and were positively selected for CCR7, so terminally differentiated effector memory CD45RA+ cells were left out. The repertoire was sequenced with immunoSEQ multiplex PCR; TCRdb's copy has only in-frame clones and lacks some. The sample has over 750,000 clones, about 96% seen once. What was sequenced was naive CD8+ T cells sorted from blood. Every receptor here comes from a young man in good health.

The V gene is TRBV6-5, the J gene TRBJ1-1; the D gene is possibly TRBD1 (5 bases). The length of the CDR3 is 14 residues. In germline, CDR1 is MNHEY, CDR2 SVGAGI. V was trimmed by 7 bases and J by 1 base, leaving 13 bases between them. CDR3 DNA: TGTGCCAGCACGTGGAGTAGGGGGAACACTGAAGCTTTCTTT. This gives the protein CASTWSRGNTEAFF.

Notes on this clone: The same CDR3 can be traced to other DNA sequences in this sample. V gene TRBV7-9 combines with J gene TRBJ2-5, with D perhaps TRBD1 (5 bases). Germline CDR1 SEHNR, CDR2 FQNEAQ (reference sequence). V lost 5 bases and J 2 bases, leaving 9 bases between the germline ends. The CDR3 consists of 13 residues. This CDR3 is CASSPRQQETQYF. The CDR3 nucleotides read TGTGCCAGCAGCCCGAGACAGCAAGAGACCCAGTACTTC.

CDR3 in DNA: TGTGCCAGCAGGAGCGAGTGGGGGGAGACCCAGTACTTC. Translating it yields CASRSEWGETQYF. The chain employs TRBV27 and TRBJ2-5; D possibly matches TRBD1 or TRBD2 (5 bases each). Germline CDR1 and CDR2: MNHEY and SMNVEV (reference sequence). CDR3 length: 13 residues. The V end was cut by 6 bases, the J end by 5 bases, with 13 bases between.

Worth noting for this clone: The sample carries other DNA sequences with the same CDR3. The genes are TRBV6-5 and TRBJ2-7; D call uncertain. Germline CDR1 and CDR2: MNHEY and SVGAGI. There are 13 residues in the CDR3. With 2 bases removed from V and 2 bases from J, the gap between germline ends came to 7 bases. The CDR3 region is CASSYAVAYEQYF. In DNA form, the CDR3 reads TGTGCCAGCAGTTACGCGGTTGCCTACGAGCAGTACTTC.

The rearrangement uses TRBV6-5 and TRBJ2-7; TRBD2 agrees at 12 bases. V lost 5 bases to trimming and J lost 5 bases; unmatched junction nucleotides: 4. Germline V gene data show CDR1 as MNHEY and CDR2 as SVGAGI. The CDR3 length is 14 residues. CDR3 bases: TGTGCCAGCAGTCTAGCGGGAGGGATCGACGAGCAGTACTTC. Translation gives CASSLAGGIDEQYF.

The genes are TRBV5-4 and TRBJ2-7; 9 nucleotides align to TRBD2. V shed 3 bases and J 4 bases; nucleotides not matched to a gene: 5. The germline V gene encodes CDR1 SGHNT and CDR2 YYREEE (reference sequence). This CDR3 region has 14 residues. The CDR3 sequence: CASSYSGSSYEQYF. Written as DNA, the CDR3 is TGTGCCAGCAGCTATAGCGGGAGTTCTTACGAGCAGTACTTC.

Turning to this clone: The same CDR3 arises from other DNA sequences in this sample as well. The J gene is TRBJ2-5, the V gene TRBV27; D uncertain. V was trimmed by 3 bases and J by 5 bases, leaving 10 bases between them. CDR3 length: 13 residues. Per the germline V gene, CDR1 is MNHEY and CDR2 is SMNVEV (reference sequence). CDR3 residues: CASSLDRGETQYF. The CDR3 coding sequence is TGTGCCAGCAGTTTGGACCGTGGGGAGACCCAGTACTTC.

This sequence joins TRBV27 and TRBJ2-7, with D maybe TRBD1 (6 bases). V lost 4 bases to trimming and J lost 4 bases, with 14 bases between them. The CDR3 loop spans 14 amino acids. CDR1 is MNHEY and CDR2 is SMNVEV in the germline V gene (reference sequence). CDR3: CASSSYRDGYEQYF. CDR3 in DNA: TGTGCCAGCAGTTCCTACAGGGATGGGTACGAGCAGTACTTC.

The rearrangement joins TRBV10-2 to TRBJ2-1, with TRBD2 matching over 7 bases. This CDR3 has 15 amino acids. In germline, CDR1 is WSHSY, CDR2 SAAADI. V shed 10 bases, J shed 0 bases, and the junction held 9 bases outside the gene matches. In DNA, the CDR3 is TGCGCCACCAAGGTGGGCGGGAGCTCCTACAATGAGCAGTTCTTC. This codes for CATKVGGSSYNEQFF.

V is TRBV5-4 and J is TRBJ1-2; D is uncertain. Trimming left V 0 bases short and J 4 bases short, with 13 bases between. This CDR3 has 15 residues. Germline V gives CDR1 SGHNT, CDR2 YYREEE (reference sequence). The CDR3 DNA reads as TGTGCCAGCAGCTTGGGCCTTCCCCAATTCTATGGCTACACCTTC. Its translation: CASSLGLPQFYGYTF.

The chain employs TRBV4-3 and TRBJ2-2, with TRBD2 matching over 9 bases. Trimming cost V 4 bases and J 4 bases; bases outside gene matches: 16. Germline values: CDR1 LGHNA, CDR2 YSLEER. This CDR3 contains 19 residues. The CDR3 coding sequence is TGCGCCAGCAGCCCCTCCCGAGCGGGAGGCTCTAAGGGCACCGGGGAGCTGTTTTTT. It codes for CASSPSRAGGSKGTGELFF.

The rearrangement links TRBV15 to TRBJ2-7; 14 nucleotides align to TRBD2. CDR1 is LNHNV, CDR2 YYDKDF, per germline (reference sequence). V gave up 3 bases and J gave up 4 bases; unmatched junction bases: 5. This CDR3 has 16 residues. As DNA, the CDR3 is TGTGCCACCAGCAGCCCGGGACTAGCGGGAGTATACGAGCAGTACTTC. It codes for CATSSPGLAGVYEQYF.

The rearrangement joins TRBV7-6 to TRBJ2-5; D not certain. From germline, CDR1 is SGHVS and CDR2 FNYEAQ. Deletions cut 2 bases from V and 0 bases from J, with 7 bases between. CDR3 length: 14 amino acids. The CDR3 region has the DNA TGTGCCAGCAGCTTATTAGGGAACCAAGAGACCCAGTACTTC. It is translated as CASSLLGNQETQYF.

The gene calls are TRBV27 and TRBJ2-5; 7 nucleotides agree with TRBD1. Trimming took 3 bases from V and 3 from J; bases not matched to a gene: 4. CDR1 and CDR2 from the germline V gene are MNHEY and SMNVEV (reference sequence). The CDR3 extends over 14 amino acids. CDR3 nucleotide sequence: TGTGCCAGCAGTTTTTTGGGGACAGAAGAGACCCAGTACTTC. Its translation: CASSFLGTEETQYF.

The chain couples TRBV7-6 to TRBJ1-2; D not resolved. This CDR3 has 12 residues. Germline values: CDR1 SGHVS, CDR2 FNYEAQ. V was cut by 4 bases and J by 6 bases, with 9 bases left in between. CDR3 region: CASSSDGNGYTF. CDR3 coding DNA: TGTGCCAGCAGCTCTGACGGAAATGGCTACACCTTC.

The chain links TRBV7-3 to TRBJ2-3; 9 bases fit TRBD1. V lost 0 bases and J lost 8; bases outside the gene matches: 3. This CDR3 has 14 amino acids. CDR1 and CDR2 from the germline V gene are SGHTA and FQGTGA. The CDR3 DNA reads TGTGCCAGCAGCTTAACCGGGACAGGGAGTACGCAGTATTTT. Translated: CASSLTGTGSTQYF.

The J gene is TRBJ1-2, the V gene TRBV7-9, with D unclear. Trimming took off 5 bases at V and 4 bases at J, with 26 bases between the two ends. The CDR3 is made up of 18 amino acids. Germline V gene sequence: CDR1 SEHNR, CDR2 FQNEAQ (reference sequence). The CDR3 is CASSASEGMEGRSYGYTF. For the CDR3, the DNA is TGTGCCAGCAGCGCGTCTGAAGGGATGGAGGGCAGAAGCTATGGCTACACCTTC.

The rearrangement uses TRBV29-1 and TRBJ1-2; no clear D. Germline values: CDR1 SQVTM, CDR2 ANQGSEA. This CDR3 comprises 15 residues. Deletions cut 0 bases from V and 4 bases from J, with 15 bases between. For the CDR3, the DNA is TGCAGCGTTGAAGACCTTCGTCGGGCAGGCTATGGCTACACCTTC. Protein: CSVEDLRRAGYGYTF.

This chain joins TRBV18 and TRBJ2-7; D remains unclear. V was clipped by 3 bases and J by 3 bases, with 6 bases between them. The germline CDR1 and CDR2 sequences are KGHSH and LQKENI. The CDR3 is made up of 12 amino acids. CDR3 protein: CASSPPIYEQYF. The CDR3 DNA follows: TGTGCCAGCTCACCGCCGATCTACGAGCAGTACTTC. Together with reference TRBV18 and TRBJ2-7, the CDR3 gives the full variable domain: NAGVMQNPRHLVRRRGQEARLRCSPMKGHSHVYWYRQLPEEGLKFMVYLQKENIIDESGMPKERFSAEFPKEGPSILRIQQVVRGDSAAYFCASSPPIYEQYFGPGTRLTVT.

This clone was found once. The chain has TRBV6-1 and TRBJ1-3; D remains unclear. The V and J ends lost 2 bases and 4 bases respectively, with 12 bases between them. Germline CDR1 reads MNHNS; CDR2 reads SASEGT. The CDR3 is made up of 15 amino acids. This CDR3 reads CASSEINLSGNTIYF. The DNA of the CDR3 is TGTGCCAGCAGTGAAATTAATCTCTCGGGAAACACCATATATTTT.

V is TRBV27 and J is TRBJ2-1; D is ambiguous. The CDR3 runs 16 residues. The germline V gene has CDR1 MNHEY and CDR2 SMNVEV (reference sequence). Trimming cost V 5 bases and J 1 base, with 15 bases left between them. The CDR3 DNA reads TGTGCCAGCAGTGCCCGTCCGCCGCCGTCCTACAATGAGCAGTTCTTC. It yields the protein CASSARPPPSYNEQFF.

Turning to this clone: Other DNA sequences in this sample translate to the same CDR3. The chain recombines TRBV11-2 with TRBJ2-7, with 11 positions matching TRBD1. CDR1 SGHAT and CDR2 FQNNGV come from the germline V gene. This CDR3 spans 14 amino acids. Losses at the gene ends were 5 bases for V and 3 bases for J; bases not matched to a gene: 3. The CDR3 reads CASSPGTGGYEQYF. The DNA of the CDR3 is TGTGCCAGCAGCCCGGGGACAGGGGGCTACGAGCAGTACTTC.